Shown below are 32 T cell receptor beta chains from a single sample sequenced in a study of cytomegalovirus exposure and HLA in healthy donors. Primers for the PCR totalled 60 Vbeta and 13 Jbeta. TCRdb's copy holds only in-frame clones and misses some; the assay was immunoSEQ multiplex PCR. The repertoire holds around 93,000 clones, with approximately 60% as singletons. Sequences were obtained from PBMCs. The source is a boy between 10 and 17 years old in good health and CMV-seropositive.

J is TRBJ1-4 and V is TRBV5-1, with 8 bases identical to TRBD1. V gave up 2 bases and J gave up 2 bases; unmatched junction bases: 5. There are 16 residues in the CDR3. Germline-derived CDR1 and CDR2 are SGHRS and YFSETQ. The CDR3, as DNA: TGCGCCAGCAGCTTAAATCGACAGGGGACTAATGAAAAACTGTTTTTT. This encodes CASSLNRQGTNEKLFF. Together with reference TRBV5-1 and TRBJ1-4, the CDR3 gives the full variable domain: KAGVTQTPRYLIKTRGQQVTLSCSPISGHRSVSWYQQTPGQGLQFLFEYFSETQRNKGNFPGRFSGRQFSNSRSEMNVSTLELGDSALYLCASSLNRQGTNEKLFFGSGTQLSVL.

The chain links TRBV5-1 to TRBJ1-2, with a weak D call TRBD1 (5 bases). Trimming removed 2 bases at V and 2 bases at J, with 10 bases between. CDR3 length equals 14 residues. Germline V lookup: CDR1 SGHRS, CDR2 YFSETQ. The CDR3 bases are TGCGCCAGCAGCTTTAATAGGGGCAACTATGGCTACACCTTC. This codes for CASSFNRGNYGYTF.

This rearrangement joins TRBV5-1 to TRBJ2-2; TRBD2 is a possible D gene (6 bases). The V and J ends lost 7 bases and 3 bases respectively, with 10 bases between them. The CDR3 covers 13 residues. In germline, CDR1 is SGHRS, CDR2 YFSETQ. The CDR3 sequence: CASGQRDTGELFF. The CDR3 DNA reads TGCGCCAGCGGCCAGCGGGACACCGGGGAGCTGTTTTTT.

The gene calls are TRBV6-5 and TRBJ2-7, with 9 bases lining up with TRBD2. The V gene's germline CDR1 is MNHEY and CDR2 SVGAGI. With V trimmed by 5 bases and J by 7 bases, 12 bases remained unmatched. The CDR3 covers 15 residues. CDR3 in amino acids: CASSLATSGGLEQYF. The CDR3 nucleotides are TGTGCCAGCAGTCTCGCGACTAGCGGCGGACTTGAGCAGTACTTC.

About this clone itself: One end of the junction does not line up with germline, which may come from a read error. The chain is built from TRBV6-1 and TRBJ2-7; 11 bases map to TRBD2. This CDR3 contains 9 residues. Germline CDR1 reads MNHNS; CDR2 reads SASEGT. As DNA, the CDR3 is TGTGCCAGTACTAGCGGGGGCAGATTC. Residues: CASTSGGRF.

The V gene is TRBV6-1, the J gene TRBJ1-1, with D unresolved. This CDR3 is 16 amino acids long. Germline V gene lookup returns CDR1 MNHNS and CDR2 SASEGT. Trimming stripped 0 bases from V and 5 bases from J, with 16 bases between. CDR3 sequence (DNA): TGTGCCAGCAGTGAAGCTTTCCGGTCCATTTTAACTGAAGCTTTCTTT. Translated: CASSEAFRSILTEAFF.

The chain carries TRBV19 and TRBJ2-7, with TRBD1 as a possible D gene (6 bases). This CDR3 is 16 amino acids long. The germline gives CDR1 LNHDA, CDR2 SQIVND (reference sequence). Trimming removed 5 bases from V and 0 bases from J, with 17 bases in between. Here the CDR3 DNA reads TGTGCCAGTAGTCCGAAGACAGGACAGTACTCCTACGAGCAGTACTTC. It translates to CASSPKTGQYSYEQYF.

The chain is built from TRBV7-2 and TRBJ1-5; weak D call: TRBD1 (5 bases). Germline V gene sequence: CDR1 SGHTA, CDR2 FQGNSA. The V end lost 3 bases, the J end lost 5 bases, and 17 bases lay between the germline ends. This CDR3 is built from 16 residues. The CDR3 spells CASSLEGQAYYQPQHF. CDR3 in DNA: TGTGCCAGCAGCTTGGAGGGGCAGGCATACTATCAGCCCCAGCATTTT.

The chain links TRBV14 to TRBJ2-3; 8 bases are shared with TRBD2. V lost 2 bases and J lost 2; bases outside the gene matches: 9. Germline V gives CDR1 SGHDN, CDR2 FVKESK. The CDR3 is 17 residues long. The CDR3 here is CASSQLASGGYTDTQYF. In DNA form, the CDR3 reads TGTGCCAGCAGCCAATTGGCAAGCGGGGGATACACAGATACGCAGTATTTT.

The chain is built from TRBV7-8 and TRBJ2-2; the match to TRBD1 covers 8 bases. V lost 2 bases, J lost 7 bases, and 6 bases stayed unmatched. In germline, CDR1 is SGHVS, CDR2 FQNEAQ. CDR3 length: 15 residues. The CDR3 spells CASSLSRGRSGELFF. The CDR3 coding sequence is TGTGCCAGCAGCTTATCCAGGGGGCGAAGCGGGGAGCTGTTTTTT.

V is TRBV30 and J is TRBJ2-1, with 15 bases fitting TRBD2. After removal of 3 bases from V and 8 bases from J, the junction contained 8 bases not matched to a gene. The CDR3 is made up of 16 amino acids. Germline CDR1 GTSNPN, CDR2 SVGIG (reference sequence). The CDR3 bases are TGTGCCTGGAGCCCCGGACTAGCGGGAGGGGTCGATGAGCAGTTCTTC. This sequence encodes CAWSPGLAGGVDEQFF.

The V call is TRBV5-4, the J call TRBJ1-1; D gene unclear. The germline V and J ends were trimmed by 5 bases and 7 bases, with 15 bases remaining between them. The CDR3 has 13 amino acids. Germline CDR1 is SGHNT and CDR2 is YYREEE (reference sequence). This CDR3 is CASSLDTAGEAFF. In DNA, the CDR3 is TGTGCCAGCAGTCTTGACACCGCGGGTGAAGCTTTCTTT.

J is TRBJ2-7 and V is TRBV25-1; no clear D gene. Germline V lookup: CDR1 MGHDK, CDR2 SYGVNS. The CDR3 covers 15 residues. V lost 4 bases to trimming and J lost 2 bases, with 15 bases between them. CDR3 DNA: TGTGCCAGCAGTGCCGGTGTGGGCCTAACCTACGAGCAGTACTTC. Its translation is CASSAGVGLTYEQYF.

Only a few counts were recorded for this clone. This rearrangement joins TRBV18 to TRBJ1-3; TRBD1 is a possible D gene (6 bases). CDR3 length equals 17 residues. Trimming removed 2 bases from V and 2 bases from J, with 16 bases in between. Germline V gene lookup returns CDR1 KGHSH and CDR2 LQKENI. CDR3 DNA: TGTGCCAGCTCACCAATGGGAACGGGGGGCCCTGGAAACACCATATATTTT. It specifies CASSPMGTGGPGNTIYF.

The chain carries TRBV6-4 and TRBJ1-1, with 8 bases lining up with TRBD1. J lost 7 bases, V lost 3 bases, and 4 bases had no gene match. The CDR3 sequence is 13 residues long. Germline V lookup: CDR1 MRHNA, CDR2 SNTAGT. The CDR3 loop reads CASSEQQGGEAFF. CDR3 coding DNA: TGTGCCAGCAGTGAGCAACAGGGGGGTGAAGCTTTCTTT.

This clone was seen a handful of times. The CDR3 is CATSRNRDRAYEQYF. The CDR3 nucleotides are TGTGCCACCAGCAGGAACCGGGACAGGGCCTACGAGCAGTACTTC. The J gene is TRBJ2-7, the V gene TRBV15, with 9 bases matching TRBD1. V gave up 3 bases and J gave up 2 bases; unmatched junction bases: 5. The germline V gene encodes CDR1 LNHNV and CDR2 YYDKDF (reference sequence). The CDR3 is 15 residues long.

This chain's CDR3 is CAWRKQGWNEKLFF. The CDR3 DNA follows: TGTGCCTGGAGGAAGCAGGGGTGGAATGAAAAACTGTTTTTT. This rearrangement joins TRBV30 to TRBJ1-4; a weak D match, TRBD1 (6 bases). Trimming cost V 3 bases and J 5 bases, with 13 bases left between them. CDR1 and CDR2 (germline): GTSNPN, SVGIG (reference sequence). The CDR3 contains 14 residues.

This chain links TRBV5-6 with TRBJ2-1; the D gene is possibly TRBD1 (6 bases). The V end lost 6 bases, the J end lost 7 bases, and 20 bases lay between the germline ends. Germline CDR1 is SGHDT and CDR2 is YYEEEE. This CDR3 comprises 15 residues. Written as DNA, the CDR3 is TGTGCCAGCATCCTACAGGGTCGGGTGGCAAATGAGCAGTTCTTC. Amino acid sequence: CASILQGRVANEQFF.

This clone was counted only a few times. The chain links TRBV4-3 to TRBJ2-7, with 7 bases fitting TRBD2. Germline V CDR1 and CDR2: LGHNA, YSLEER. CDR3 length: 16 residues. Unmatched junction bases numbered 10, after V lost 2 bases and J lost 3 bases. CDR3 amino acids: CASSQQLALEIYEQYF. DNA of the CDR3: TGCGCCAGCAGCCAACAACTAGCGTTAGAAATCTACGAGCAGTACTTC.

This clone showed up just a few times. This chain links TRBV6-5 with TRBJ1-1; D not certain. Germline CDR1 reads MNHEY; CDR2 reads SVGAGI. The V and J ends lost 0 bases and 8 bases respectively, with 19 bases between them. The CDR3 runs to 16 residues. CDR3 sequence reads: CASSYSRVGSWTEAFF. The CDR3 bases are TGTGCCAGCAGTTACTCGAGGGTCGGCAGTTGGACCGAAGCTTTCTTT.

The rearrangement uses TRBV30 and TRBJ1-1; 9 bases are shared with TRBD1. With 0 bases clipped from V and 1 base from J, the junction kept 6 bases outside the gene matches. Germline loops: CDR1 GTSNPN, CDR2 SVGIG (reference sequence). The CDR3 contains 16 residues. The CDR3 here is CAWSVLTGGENTEAFF. The CDR3, as DNA: TGTGCCTGGAGTGTATTGACAGGGGGAGAGAACACTGAAGCTTTCTTT.

The chain recombines TRBV6-5 with TRBJ1-1; D is possibly TRBD1 (5 bases). Germline V CDR1 and CDR2: MNHEY, SVGAGI. V was trimmed by 7 bases and J by 1 base, leaving 13 bases between them. The CDR3 sequence is 14 residues long. The CDR3 region has the DNA TGTGCCAGCACCCTGGGGGGGAGGAACACTGAAGCTTTCTTT. Protein: CASTLGGRNTEAFF.

The V call is TRBV28, the J call TRBJ1-1; 7 nucleotides line up with TRBD1. The CDR3 sequence is 15 residues long. The trim removed 5 bases at V and 3 bases at J, leaving 9 bases unmatched. The germline V gene has CDR1 MDHEN and CDR2 SYDVKM. In DNA form, the CDR3 reads TGTGCCAGCAGTAGCCGGGACAGAGGTTACACTGAAGCTTTCTTT. Translated, it gives CASSSRDRGYTEAFF.

This clone was observed a handful of times. V gene TRBV15 combines with J gene TRBJ2-5; possible D gene TRBD1, 5 bases. This CDR3 contains 15 residues. Deletions cut 1 base from V and 5 bases from J, with 14 bases between. CDR1 is LNHNV, CDR2 YYDKDF, per germline (reference sequence). The CDR3 here is CATSRGRMGLETQYF. CDR3 nucleotides: TGTGCCACCAGCAGAGGGCGAATGGGGCTGGAGACCCAGTACTTC.

The gene calls are TRBV27 and TRBJ1-2; a weak D match, TRBD1 (5 bases). Trimming took 0 bases from V and 2 from J, leaving 10 bases between them. CDR1 is MNHEY and CDR2 is SMNVEV in the germline V gene (reference sequence). CDR3 size: 15 residues. The CDR3 nucleotides read TGTGCCAGCAGTTTATCAGGGACTGGGAACTATGGCTACACCTTC. Translation gives CASSLSGTGNYGYTF.

The rearrangement uses TRBV9 and TRBJ1-1; TRBD1 might be the D (5 bases). CDR1 SGDLS and CDR2 YYNGEE come from the germline V gene. The V end lost 3 bases, the J end lost 3 bases, and 9 bases lay between the germline ends. The CDR3 has 13 residues. CDR3 sequence (DNA): TGTGCCAGCAGCGCCAGGGTCTACACTGAAGCTTTCTTT. Amino acid sequence: CASSARVYTEAFF.

The chain couples TRBV2 to TRBJ1-6, with D hard to call. The CDR3 extends over 12 amino acids. CDR1 SNHLY and CDR2 FYNNEI come from the germline V gene. V was cut by 6 bases and J by 8 bases, with 8 bases left in between. CDR3 protein: CASRLGDSPLHF. CDR3 in DNA: TGTGCCAGCAGGTTGGGAGATTCACCCCTCCACTTT.

The rearrangement uses TRBV28 and TRBJ2-5; TRBD1 matches 8 bases. The V and J ends lost 3 bases and 4 bases, in that order; junction bases with no gene match: 4. Per the germline V gene, CDR1 is MDHEN and CDR2 is SYDVKM. The CDR3 sequence is 14 residues long. The CDR3 here is CASSLTGAGETQYF. The CDR3 nucleotides are TGTGCCAGCAGTTTGACAGGGGCGGGAGAGACCCAGTACTTC.

This clone showed up just a few times. The chain couples TRBV6-5 to TRBJ2-7, with D maybe TRBD1 (7 bases). Trimming shortened V by 7 bases and J by 2 bases, and 18 bases separated the two germline ends. The CDR3 covers 15 residues. Germline values: CDR1 MNHEY, CDR2 SVGAGI. CDR3 DNA: TGTGCCAGCACCCGGCAGGGGGACTCAACCTACGAGCAGTACTTC. Residues: CASTRQGDSTYEQYF.

This clone was seen only a few times. This rearrangement joins TRBV4-3 to TRBJ1-1; D unclear. The CDR3 runs 14 residues. With 1 base removed from V and 1 base from J, the gap between germline ends came to 7 bases. Germline CDR1 and CDR2: LGHNA and YSLEER. The CDR3 nucleotides are TGCGCCAGCAGCCAAGTGCGTGAGAACACTGAAGCTTTCTTT. Amino acid sequence: CASSQVRENTEAFF.

J is TRBJ1-5 and V is TRBV2, with a weak D call TRBD1 (5 bases). Germline CDR1 SNHLY, CDR2 FYNNEI. Trimming shortened V by 3 bases and J by 4 bases, and 10 bases separated the two germline ends. The CDR3 is 14 amino acids. CDR3 region: CASSDFAGNQPQHF. The CDR3 DNA follows: TGTGCCAGCAGTGACTTTGCAGGGAATCAGCCCCAGCATTTT.

The genes are TRBV5-1 and TRBJ2-1, with TRBD2 matching over 11 bases. The J segment lost 4 bases and the V segment lost 4 bases, leaving 10 bases of the junction unmatched. The CDR3 is made up of 17 amino acids. Germline assignment: CDR1 SGHRS and CDR2 YFSETQ. For the CDR3, the DNA is TGCGCCAGCAGCACCACCGGGACTAGCGGAAAATACAATGAGCAGTTCTTC. Its protein is CASSTTGTSGKYNEQFF.